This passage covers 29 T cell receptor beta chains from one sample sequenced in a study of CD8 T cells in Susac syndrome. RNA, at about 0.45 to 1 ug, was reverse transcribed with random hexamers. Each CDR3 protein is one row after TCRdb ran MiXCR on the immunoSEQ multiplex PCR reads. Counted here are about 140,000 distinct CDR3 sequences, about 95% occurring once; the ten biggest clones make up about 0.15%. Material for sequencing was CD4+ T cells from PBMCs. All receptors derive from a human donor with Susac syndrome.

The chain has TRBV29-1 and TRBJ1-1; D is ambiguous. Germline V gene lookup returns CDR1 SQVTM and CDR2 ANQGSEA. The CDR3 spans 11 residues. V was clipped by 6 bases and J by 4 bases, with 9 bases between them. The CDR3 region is CSVNGRTEAFF. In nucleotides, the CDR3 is TGCAGCGTCAACGGACGCACTGAAGCTTTCTTT. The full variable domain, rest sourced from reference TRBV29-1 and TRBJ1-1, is SAVISQKPSRDICQRGTSLTIQCQVDSQVTMMFWYRQQPGQSLTLIATANQGSEATYESGFVIDKFPISRPNLTFSTLTVSNMSPEDSSIYLCSVNGRTEAFFGQGTRLTVV.

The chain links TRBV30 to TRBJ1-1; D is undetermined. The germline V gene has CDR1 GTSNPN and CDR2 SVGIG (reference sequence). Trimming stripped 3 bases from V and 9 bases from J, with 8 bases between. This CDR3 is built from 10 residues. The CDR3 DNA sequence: TGTGCCTGGAGCGACCAGAAAGCTTTCTTT. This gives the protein CAWSDQKAFF. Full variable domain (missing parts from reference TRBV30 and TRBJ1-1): SQTIHQWPATLVQPVGSPLSLECTVEGTSNPNLYWYRQAAGRGLQLLFYSVGIGQISSEVPQNLSASRPQDRQFILSSKKLLLSDSGFYLCAWSDQKAFFGQGTRLTVV.

CDR3 nucleotide sequence: TGTGCCAGCTCACTGCCACAGGCGAACGTTAGATACAATGAGCAGTTCTTC. This translates into CASSLPQANVRYNEQFF. V usage is TRBV18 and J usage is TRBJ2-1; TRBD1 might be the D (5 bases). The germline gives CDR1 KGHSH, CDR2 LQKENI. Trimming removed 4 bases at V and 4 bases at J, with 20 bases between. CDR3 length equals 17 residues. Together with reference TRBV18 and TRBJ2-1, the CDR3 gives the full variable domain: NAGVMQNPRHLVRRRGQEARLRCSPMKGHSHVYWYRQLPEEGLKFMVYLQKENIIDESGMPKERFSAEFPKEGPSILRIQQVVRGDSAAYFCASSLPQANVRYNEQFFGPGTRLTVL.

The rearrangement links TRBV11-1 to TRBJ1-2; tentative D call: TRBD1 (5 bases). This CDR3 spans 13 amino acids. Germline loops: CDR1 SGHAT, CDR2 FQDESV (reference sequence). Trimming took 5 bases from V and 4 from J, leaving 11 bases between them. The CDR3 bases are TGTGCCAGCAGCCTTGGGGGGACCTATGGCTACACCTTC. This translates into CASSLGGTYGYTF.

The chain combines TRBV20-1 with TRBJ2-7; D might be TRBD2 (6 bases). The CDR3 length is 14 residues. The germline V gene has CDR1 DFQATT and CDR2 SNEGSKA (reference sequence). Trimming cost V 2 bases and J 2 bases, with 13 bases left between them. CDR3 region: CSARPRRETYEQYF. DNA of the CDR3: TGCAGTGCTAGACCGAGGCGGGAAACCTACGAGCAGTACTTC.

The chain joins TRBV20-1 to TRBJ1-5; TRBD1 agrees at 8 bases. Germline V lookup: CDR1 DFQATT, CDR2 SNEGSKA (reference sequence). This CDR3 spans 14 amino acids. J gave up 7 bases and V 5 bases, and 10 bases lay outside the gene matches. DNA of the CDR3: TGCAGTGCTCTCATTCCAGGGGGCGGGCAGCCCCAGCATTTT. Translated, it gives CSALIPGGGQPQHF.

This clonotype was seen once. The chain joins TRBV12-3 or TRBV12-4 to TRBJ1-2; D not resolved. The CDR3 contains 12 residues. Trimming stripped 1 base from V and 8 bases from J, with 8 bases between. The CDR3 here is CASSLELGGYTF. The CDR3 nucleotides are TGTGCCAGCAGTTTAGAGCTGGGAGGCTACACCTTC.

The CDR3 bases are TGTGCCACCAGCAGAGCCGGGACAGTCTCCTACAATGAGCAGTTCTTC. It encodes CATSRAGTVSYNEQFF. The gene calls are TRBV15 and TRBJ2-1; 7 bases match TRBD1. V lost 1 base to trimming and J lost 0 bases; unmatched junction nucleotides: 3. Germline CDR1 and CDR2: LNHNV and YYDKDF (reference sequence). This CDR3 has 16 residues.

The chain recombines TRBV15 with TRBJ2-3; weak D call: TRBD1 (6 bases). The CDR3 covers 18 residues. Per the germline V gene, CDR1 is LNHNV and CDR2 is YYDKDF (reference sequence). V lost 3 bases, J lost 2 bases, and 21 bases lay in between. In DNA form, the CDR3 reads TGTGCCACCAGCAGGGACGAACAGGGCATCCGAATCACAGATACGCAGTATTTT. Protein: CATSRDEQGIRITDTQYF.

The CDR3 reads CAWSARWGNQPQHF. DNA for the CDR3: TGTGCCTGGAGCGCCCGGTGGGGCAATCAGCCCCAGCATTTT. The chain recombines TRBV30 with TRBJ1-5; D call uncertain. The germline CDR1 and CDR2 sequences are GTSNPN and SVGIG (reference sequence). The ends were cut back, 3 bases at V and 2 bases at J, with 11 bases in the middle. The CDR3 has 14 amino acids.

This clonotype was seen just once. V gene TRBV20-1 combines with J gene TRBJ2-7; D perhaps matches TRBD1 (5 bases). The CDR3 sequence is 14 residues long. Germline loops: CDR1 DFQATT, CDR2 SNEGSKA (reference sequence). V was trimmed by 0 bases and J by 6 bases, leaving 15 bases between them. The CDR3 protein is CSARDLPGLGEQYF. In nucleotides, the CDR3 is TGCAGTGCTAGAGATCTCCCAGGGTTGGGCGAGCAGTACTTC.

This CDR3 reads CASRAGPEQFF. CDR3 sequence (DNA): TGTGCCAGCAGGGCCGGGCCCGAGCAGTTCTTC. The V and J genes are TRBV12-3 or TRBV12-4 and TRBJ2-1; D remains ambiguous. This CDR3 spans 11 amino acids. V was pared by 6 bases and J by 10 bases, with 10 bases between.

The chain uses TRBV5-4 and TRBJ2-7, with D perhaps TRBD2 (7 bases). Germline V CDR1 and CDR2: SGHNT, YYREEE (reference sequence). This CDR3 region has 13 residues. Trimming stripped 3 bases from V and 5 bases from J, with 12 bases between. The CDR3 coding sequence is TGTGCCAGCAGCTCCTGGGGGGGCAACGAGCAGTACTTC. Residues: CASSSWGGNEQYF.

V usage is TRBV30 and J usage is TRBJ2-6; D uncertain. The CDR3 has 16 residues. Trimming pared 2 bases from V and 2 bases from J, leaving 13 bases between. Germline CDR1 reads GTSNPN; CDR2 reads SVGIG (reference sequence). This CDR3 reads CAWSIFRIPGANVLTF. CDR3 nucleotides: TGTGCCTGGAGTATCTTCCGGATCCCTGGGGCCAACGTCCTGACTTTC.

The CDR3 here is CASSYWGGTEAFF. As DNA, the CDR3 is TGTGCCAGCAGTTATTGGGGGGGCACTGAAGCTTTCTTT. The J gene is TRBJ1-1, the V gene TRBV28; D might be TRBD1 (5 bases). This CDR3 has 13 amino acids. Germline V gene data show CDR1 as MDHEN and CDR2 as SYDVKM. V was cut by 4 bases and J by 4 bases, with 10 bases left in between.

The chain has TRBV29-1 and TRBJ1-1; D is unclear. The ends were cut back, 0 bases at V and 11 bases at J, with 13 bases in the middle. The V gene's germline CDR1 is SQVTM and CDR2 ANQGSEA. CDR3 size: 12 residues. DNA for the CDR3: TGCAGCGTTGAAGACAGCGCCCCAGACGCTTTCTTT. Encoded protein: CSVEDSAPDAFF.

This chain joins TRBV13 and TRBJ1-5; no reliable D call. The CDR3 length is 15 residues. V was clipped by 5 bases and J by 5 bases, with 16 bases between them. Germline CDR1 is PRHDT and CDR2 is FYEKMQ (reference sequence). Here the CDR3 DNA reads TGTGCCAGCAGCGAAGGACGGGCCCGCTATCAGCCCCAGCATTTT. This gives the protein CASSEGRARYQPQHF.

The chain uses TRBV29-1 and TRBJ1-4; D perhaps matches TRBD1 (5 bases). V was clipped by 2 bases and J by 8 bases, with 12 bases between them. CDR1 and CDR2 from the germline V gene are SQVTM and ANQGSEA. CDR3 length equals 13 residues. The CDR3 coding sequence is TGCAGCGTTGAATCCAGGGCAGGCGAAAAACTGTTTTTT. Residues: CSVESRAGEKLFF. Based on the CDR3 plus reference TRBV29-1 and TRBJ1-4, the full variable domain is SAVISQKPSRDICQRGTSLTIQCQVDSQVTMMFWYRQQPGQSLTLIATANQGSEATYESGFVIDKFPISRPNLTFSTLTVSNMSPEDSSIYLCSVESRAGEKLFFGSGTQLSVL.

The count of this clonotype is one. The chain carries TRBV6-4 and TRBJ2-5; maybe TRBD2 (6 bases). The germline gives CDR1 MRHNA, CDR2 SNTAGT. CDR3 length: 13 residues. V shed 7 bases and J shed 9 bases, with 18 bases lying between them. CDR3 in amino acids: CASTVGGPGAQYF. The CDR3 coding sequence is TGTGCCAGCACGGTCGGGGGTCCGGGGGCCCAGTACTTC.

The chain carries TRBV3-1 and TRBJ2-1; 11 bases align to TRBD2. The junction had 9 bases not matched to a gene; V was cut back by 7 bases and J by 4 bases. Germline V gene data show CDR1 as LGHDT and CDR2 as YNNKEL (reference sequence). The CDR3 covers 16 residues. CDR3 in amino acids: CASTLAGTSGYNEQFF. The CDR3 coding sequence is TGTGCCAGCACCTTAGCGGGGACTAGCGGTTACAATGAGCAGTTCTTC.

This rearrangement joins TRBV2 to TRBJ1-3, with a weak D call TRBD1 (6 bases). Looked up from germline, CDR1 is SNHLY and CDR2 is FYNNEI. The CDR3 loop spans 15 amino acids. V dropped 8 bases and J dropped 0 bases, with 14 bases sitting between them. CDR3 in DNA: TGTGCCAGCCACAGGGATCTCAGCTCTGGAAACACCATATATTTT. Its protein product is CASHRDLSSGNTIYF.

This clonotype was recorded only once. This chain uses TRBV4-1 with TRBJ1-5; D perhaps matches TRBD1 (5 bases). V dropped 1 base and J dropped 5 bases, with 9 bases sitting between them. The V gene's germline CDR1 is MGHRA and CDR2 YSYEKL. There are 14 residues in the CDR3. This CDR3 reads CASSQGQRDQPQHF. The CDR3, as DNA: TGCGCCAGCAGCCAAGGACAGCGCGATCAGCCCCAGCATTTT.

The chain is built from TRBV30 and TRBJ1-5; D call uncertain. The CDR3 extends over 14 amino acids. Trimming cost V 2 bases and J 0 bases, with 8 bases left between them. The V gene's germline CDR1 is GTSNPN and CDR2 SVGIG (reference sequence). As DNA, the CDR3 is TGTGCCTGGAGTAGGCCAGCTAGCAATCAGCCCCAGCATTTT. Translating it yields CAWSRPASNQPQHF.

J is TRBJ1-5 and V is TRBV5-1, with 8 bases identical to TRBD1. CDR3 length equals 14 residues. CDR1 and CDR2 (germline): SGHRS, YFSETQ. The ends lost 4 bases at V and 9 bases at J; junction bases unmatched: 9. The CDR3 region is CASSLGQGVRPQHF. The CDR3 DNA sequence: TGCGCCAGCAGCCTCGGACAGGGCGTACGGCCCCAGCATTTT.

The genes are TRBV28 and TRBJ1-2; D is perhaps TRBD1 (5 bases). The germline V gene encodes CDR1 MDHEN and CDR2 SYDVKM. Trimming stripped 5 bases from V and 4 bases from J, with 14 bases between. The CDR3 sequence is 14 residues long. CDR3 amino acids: CASSIVAGSYGYTF. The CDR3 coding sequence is TGTGCCAGCAGTATCGTGGCAGGGAGCTATGGCTACACCTTC.

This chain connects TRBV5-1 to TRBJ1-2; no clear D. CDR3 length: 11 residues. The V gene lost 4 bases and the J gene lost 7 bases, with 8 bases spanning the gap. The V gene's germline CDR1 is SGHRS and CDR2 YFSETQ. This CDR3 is CASSDLIGYTF. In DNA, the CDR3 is TGCGCCAGCAGCGACTTAATTGGCTACACCTTC.

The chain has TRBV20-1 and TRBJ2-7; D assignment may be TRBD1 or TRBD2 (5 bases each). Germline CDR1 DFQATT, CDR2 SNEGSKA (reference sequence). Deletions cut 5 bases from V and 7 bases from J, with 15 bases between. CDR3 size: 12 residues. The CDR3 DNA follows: TGCAGTGCTGGGACCCTCCCGGGGGAGCAGTACTTC. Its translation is CSAGTLPGEQYF.

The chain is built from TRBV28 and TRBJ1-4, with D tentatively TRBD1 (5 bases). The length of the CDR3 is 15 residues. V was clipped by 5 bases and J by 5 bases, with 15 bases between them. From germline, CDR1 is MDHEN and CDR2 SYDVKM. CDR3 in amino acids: CASSSPDRLNEKLFF. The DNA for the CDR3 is TGTGCCAGCAGTAGCCCTGACAGACTAAATGAAAAACTGTTTTTT.

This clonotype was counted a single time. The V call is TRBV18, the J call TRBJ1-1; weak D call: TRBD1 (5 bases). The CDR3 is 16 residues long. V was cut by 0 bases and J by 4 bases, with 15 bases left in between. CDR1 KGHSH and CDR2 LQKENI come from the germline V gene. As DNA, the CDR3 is TGTGCCAGCTCACCACCGGCGGGGCGGGGAGGCACTGAAGCTTTCTTT. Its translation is CASSPPAGRGGTEAFF.